This T cell receptor (beta chain) appears in the sequencing data of a study of T cell responses to AZD1222 COVID-19 vaccine. This clone was found once. Its specificity is not known. General study results and limits: The peak T cell response came first, and repertoires were sampled only after it. Donors were mostly white British, more females; clonal diversity possibly underestimated.

This CDR3 has 13 residues. Looked up from germline, CDR1 is SGHTA and CDR2 is FQGNSA. V lost 6 bases and J 3 bases, leaving 11 bases between the germline ends. Generated by immunoSEQ multiplex PCR, the TCRdb table keeps only in-frame clones and is missing some. This table has 95,000 to 110,000 clones, about 92% appearing once. V is TRBV7-2 and J is TRBJ2-5; D gene ambiguous. The sample here was peripheral blood, taken on day 0 of AZD1222 vaccination. The sequence was obtained from an adult in good health. CDR3 sequence reads: CASRQPNEETQYF. The CDR3 nucleotides read TGTGCCAGCAGACAGCCGAATGAAGAGACCCAGTACTTC.